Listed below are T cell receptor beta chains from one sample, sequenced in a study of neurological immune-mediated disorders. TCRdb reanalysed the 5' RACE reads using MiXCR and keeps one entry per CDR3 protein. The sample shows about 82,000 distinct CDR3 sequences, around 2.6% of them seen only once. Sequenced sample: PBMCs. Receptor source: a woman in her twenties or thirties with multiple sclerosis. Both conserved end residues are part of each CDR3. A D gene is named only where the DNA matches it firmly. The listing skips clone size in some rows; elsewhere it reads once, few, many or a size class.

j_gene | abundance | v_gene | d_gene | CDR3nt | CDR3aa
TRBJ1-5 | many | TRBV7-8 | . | TGTGCCAGCAGCTTATCTCCGGGTAGCAATCAGCCCCAGCATTTT | CASSLSPGSNQPQHF
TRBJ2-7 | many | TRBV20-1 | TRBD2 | TGCAGTGCTAGAGAGGGAGGGCCGAACGAGCAGTACTTC | CSAREGGPNEQYF
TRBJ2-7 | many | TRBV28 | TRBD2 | TGTGCCAGCAGTTTGGCACTAGCGGGATTCGAGCAGTACTTC | CASSLALAGFEQYF
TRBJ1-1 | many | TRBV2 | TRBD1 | TGTGCCAGGCTCGTGACAGGGGCAACTGAAGCTTTCTTT | CARLVTGATEAFF
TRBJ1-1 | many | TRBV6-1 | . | TGTGCCAGCAGTATAAACAGGGTTAAGGGTGAAGCTTTCTTT | CASSINRVKGEAFF
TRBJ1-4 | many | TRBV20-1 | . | TGCAGTGCTGGCCGAAATTCAAAACTGTTTTTT | CSAGRNSKLFF
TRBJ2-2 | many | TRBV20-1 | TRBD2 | TGCAGTGCTACCCGGTTCGGGACTAGCGGGAGGACCACCGGGGAGCTGTTTTTT | CSATRFGTSGRTTGELFF
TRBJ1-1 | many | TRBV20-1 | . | TGCAGTGCCCTGTCAGGGTACGGCACTGAAGCTTTCTTT | CSALSGYGTEAFF
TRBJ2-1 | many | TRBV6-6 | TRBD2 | TGTGCCAGCAGTTCCGGACTAGCGGGGACTTATGAGCAGTTCTTC | CASSSGLAGTYEQFF
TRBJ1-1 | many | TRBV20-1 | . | TGCAGTGCTAGAAACCCATTTTCAGGGGACACTGAAGCTTTCTTT | CSARNPFSGDTEAFF
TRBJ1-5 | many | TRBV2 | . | TGTGCCAGCAGGGCACAGGGCGAACAGCCCCAGCATTTT | CASRAQGEQPQHF
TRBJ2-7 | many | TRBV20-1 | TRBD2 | TGCAGTGCCTCACTAGCGGGAGGAACCTACGAGCAGTACTTC | CSASLAGGTYEQYF
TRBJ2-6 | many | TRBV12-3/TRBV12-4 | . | TGTGCCAGCAGTTTGCGGGATCCTGGGGCCAACGTCCTGACTTTC | CASSLRDPGANVLTF
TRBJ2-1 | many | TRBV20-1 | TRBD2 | TGCAGTGCTCGGGCTAGACTAGCGGGAGGTTTTGAGCAGTTCTTC | CSARARLAGGFEQFF
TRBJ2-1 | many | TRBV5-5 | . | TGTGCCAGTCAGGAACAGGTCCTTTCTTTCAATGAGCAGTTCTTC | CASQEQVLSFNEQFF
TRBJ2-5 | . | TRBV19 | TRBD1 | TGTGCCAGTAGTCCTTGGGAAGGGACAGAAGAGACCCAGTACTTC | CASSPWEGTEETQYF
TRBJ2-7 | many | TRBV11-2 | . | TGTGCCAGCAGCTTGAGGGCGTCCGTCAGAACTTACGAGCAGTACTTC | CASSLRASVRTYEQYF
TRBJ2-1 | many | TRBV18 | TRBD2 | TGTGCCAGCTCACCACCGGGACTAGCGGGAGTGGATGAGCAGTTCTTC | CASSPPGLAGVDEQFF
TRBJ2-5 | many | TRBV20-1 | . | TGCAGTGCTTATTTTGGGACCCAGTACTTC | CSAYFGTQYF
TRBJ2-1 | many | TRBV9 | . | TGTGCCAGCAGCGTAGTAGCGGTGGGGGATGAGCAGTTCTTC | CASSVVAVGDEQFF
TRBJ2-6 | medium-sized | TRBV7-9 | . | TGTGCCGCCGCCTCTGGGGCCAACGTCCTGACTTTC | CAAASGANVLTF
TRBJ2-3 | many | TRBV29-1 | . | TGCAGCGTTGATGGGGGCCCAGTGACAGATACGCAGTATTTT | CSVDGGPVTDTQYF
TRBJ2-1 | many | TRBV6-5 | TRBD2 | TGTGCCAGCAGTTACTCTAGCGGGAGTATTTATGAGCAGTTCTTC | CASSYSSGSIYEQFF
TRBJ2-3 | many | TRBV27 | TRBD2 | TGTGCCAGCAGTTTCACGACTAGCGGGAGAACAGATACGCAGTATTTT | CASSFTTSGRTDTQYF
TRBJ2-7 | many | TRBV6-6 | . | TGTGCCAGCAGCACGGACCTCTCCTACGAGCAGTACTTC | CASSTDLSYEQYF
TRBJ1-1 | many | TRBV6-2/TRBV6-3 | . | TGTGCCAGCAGTCTCCATCCATTCGGGGCTGAAGCTTTCTTT | CASSLHPFGAEAFF
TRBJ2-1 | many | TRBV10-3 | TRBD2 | TGTGCCATCAGCGGACTAGCGGACAATGAGCAGTTCTTC | CAISGLADNEQFF
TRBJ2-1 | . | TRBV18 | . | TGTGCCAGCTCACCCGGAACAACCGGGAATGAGCAGTTCTTC | CASSPGTTGNEQFF
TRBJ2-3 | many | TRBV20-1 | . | TGCAGTGCGGGGGGATACACAGATACGCAGTATTTT | CSAGGYTDTQYF
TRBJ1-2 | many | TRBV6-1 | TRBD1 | TGTGCCAGCAGTGAAGGGACAGGGGCGGGAGGCTACACCTTC | CASSEGTGAGGYTF
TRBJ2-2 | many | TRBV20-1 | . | TGCAGTGCTAGAGATAACTGGTTATCGAACACCGGGGAGCTGTTTTTT | CSARDNWLSNTGELFF
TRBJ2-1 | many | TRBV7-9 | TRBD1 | TGTGCCAGCAGCTTAGAAGGGCACTACAGGGGAGAAAGTTACAATGAGCAGTTCTTC | CASSLEGHYRGESYNEQFF
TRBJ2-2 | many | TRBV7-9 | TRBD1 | TGTGCCAGCAACTCGCAACAGGGGGAGAACACCGGGGAGCTGTTTTTT | CASNSQQGENTGELFF
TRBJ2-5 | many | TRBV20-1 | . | TGCAGTGCTAAGACAGACTTGGAGACCCAGTACTTC | CSAKTDLETQYF
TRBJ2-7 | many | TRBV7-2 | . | TGTGCCAGCAGCTTAGGGCGGGACCGCTACGAGCAGTACTTC | CASSLGRDRYEQYF
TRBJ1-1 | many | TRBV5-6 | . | TGTGCCAGCAGCTTAAGGAGCACTGAAGCTTTCTTT | CASSLRSTEAFF
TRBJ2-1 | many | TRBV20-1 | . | TGCAGTGCTAGGGACCCCGGACTAACCGAGCAGTTCTTC | CSARDPGLTEQFF
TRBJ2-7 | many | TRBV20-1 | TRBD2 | TGCAGTGCTAGTGCCGAGGGTAGCGGGAGCCCCGAGCAGTACTTC | CSASAEGSGSPEQYF
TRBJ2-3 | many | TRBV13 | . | TGTGCCAGCAGCTTAGGAAGGACAGAAGATACGCAGTATTTT | CASSLGRTEDTQYF
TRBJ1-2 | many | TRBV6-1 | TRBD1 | TGTGCCAGCAGTGCCAAAGGACAGGGAGACTATGGCTACACCTTC | CASSAKGQGDYGYTF
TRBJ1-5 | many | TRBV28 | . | TGTGCCAGCAGTCTGCCGGGACACAACAATCAGCCCCAGCATTTT | CASSLPGHNNQPQHF
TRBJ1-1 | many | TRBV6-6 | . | TGTGCCAGCAGTTTCGTGGGTGAAGCTTTCTTT | CASSFVGEAFF
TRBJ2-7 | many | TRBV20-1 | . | TGCAGTGCTAGAGATCGAGCTCTCGCGTGGAGACTCAGCTCCTACGAGCAGTACTTC | CSARDRALAWRLSSYEQYF
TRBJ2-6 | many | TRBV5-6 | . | TGTGCCAGCAGCTTGGTGGGCTGGGCCAACGTCCTGACTTTC | CASSLVGWANVLTF
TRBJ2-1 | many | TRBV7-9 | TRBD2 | TGTGCCAGCAGCCCCCTGGCGGGAGGGCTTGACAATGAGCAGTTCTTC | CASSPLAGGLDNEQFF
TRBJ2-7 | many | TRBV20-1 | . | TGCAGTGCTTCCGACAGGCTCGGGGACTACGAGCAGTACTTC | CSASDRLGDYEQYF